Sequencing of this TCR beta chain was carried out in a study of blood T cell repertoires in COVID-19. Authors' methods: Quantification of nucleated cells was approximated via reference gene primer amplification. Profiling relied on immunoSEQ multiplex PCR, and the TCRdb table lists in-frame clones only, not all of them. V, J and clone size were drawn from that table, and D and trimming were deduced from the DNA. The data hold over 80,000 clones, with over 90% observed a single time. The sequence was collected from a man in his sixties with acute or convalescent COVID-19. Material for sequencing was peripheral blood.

This CDR3 is CASSKERGRDRSYEQYF. CDR3 in DNA: TGTGCCAGCAGCAAAGAGCGCGGGCGCGACCGCTCCTACGAGCAGTACTTC. The chain uses TRBV21-1 and TRBJ2-7; TRBD2, as called in the table, went unchecked against the DNA. TRBV21-1 is a listed pseudogene. CDR3 size: 17 residues.